These T cell receptor beta chains were read from a single sample in a study of cytomegalovirus exposure and HLA in healthy donors. The method was immunoSEQ multiplex PCR; TCRdb's version includes in-frame clones alone and lacks a portion of them. The repertoire holds tens of thousands of clones, with just under 95% as singletons. The specimen sequenced was PBMCs. These receptors came from a young man in good health and CMV-seronegative. The CDR3 runs from the conserved cysteine through the conserved F or W. The order of the fields is V gene, clone size, D gene, J gene, CDR3 DNA, CDR3 protein. D genes are given only for firm matches. Clone size, where shown, is once, few, many, or a class for clones that have expanded.

TRBV7-8	-	-	TRBJ1-1	TGTGCCAGCAGCTTAGTAGCCCAGAACACTGAAGCTTTCTTT	CASSLVAQNTEAFF
TRBV6-5	once	-	TRBJ1-2	TGTGCCAGCAGTTACTCGAACACCTATGGCTACACCTTC	CASSYSNTYGYTF
TRBV2	-	-	TRBJ2-5	TGTGCCAGCAGTCCACAATCGGAGACCCAGTACTTC	CASSPQSETQYF
TRBV11-3	-	TRBD1	TRBJ2-3	TGTGCCAGCAGCGTGGGACAGAGCACAGATACGCAGTATTTT	CASSVGQSTDTQYF
TRBV9	-	-	TRBJ1-2	TGTGCCAGCAGCGCTACAGGTCTAGCTAACTATGGCTACACCTTC	CASSATGLANYGYTF
TRBV6-5	-	-	TRBJ1-1	TGTGCCAGCAGTTACGGGGGCGGAATGAACACTGAAGCTTTCTTT	CASSYGGGMNTEAFF
TRBV11-3	-	-	TRBJ2-1	TGTGCCACCCGGCGCGGGGAGAGCTCCTACAATGAGCAGTTCTTC	CATRRGESSYNEQFF
TRBV28	-	TRBD1	TRBJ1-5	TGTGCCAGCAGTCAAGACAGGGGCAATCAGCCCCAGCATTTT	CASSQDRGNQPQHF
TRBV19	-	-	TRBJ2-3	TGTGCCAGTAGTTCCCCGGTCGCAGATACGCAGTATTTT	CASSSPVADTQYF
TRBV30	-	-	TRBJ2-1	TGTGCCTGGAGTGTACAGAATGAGCAGTTCTTC	CAWSVQNEQFF
TRBV5-1	-	TRBD1	TRBJ1-4	TGCGCCAGCAGCCCAGGGGGGACTAATGAAAAACTGTTTTTT	CASSPGGTNEKLFF
TRBV14	-	-	TRBJ1-2	TGTGCCAGCAGCCAAGGTGTCAGATTAAACTATGGCTACACCTTC	CASSQGVRLNYGYTF
TRBV29-1	-	-	TRBJ2-3	TGCAGCGTTGTTGGCTCAGGCACAGATACGCAGTATTTT	CSVVGSGTDTQYF
TRBV7-2	-	-	TRBJ1-1	TGTGCCAGCAGCTTAGCGCTTGGAGGGACTGAAGCTTTCTTT	CASSLALGGTEAFF
TRBV28	once	TRBD1	TRBJ2-2	TGTGCCAGCAGTTCCTTCCGGGACAGGGTCACCGGGGAGCTGTTTTTT	CASSSFRDRVTGELFF
TRBV29-1	-	-	TRBJ1-2	TGCAGCGTTGAAGAAGTGTTCCGGGAGCGTTTGGGCTATGGCTACACCTTC	CSVEEVFRERLGYGYTF
TRBV2	-	TRBD2	TRBJ2-1	TGTGCCAGTAGAGGGGAGGGAGGGTACAATGAGCAGTTCTTC	CASRGEGGYNEQFF
TRBV11-1	-	TRBD2	TRBJ2-7	TGTGCCAGCAGCTTAGCGGGACTAGCGGGAGACGAGCAGTACTTC	CASSLAGLAGDEQYF
TRBV7-2	-	TRBD1	TRBJ1-1	TGTGCCAGCGGACAGGGGGGCACTGAAGCTTTCTTT	CASGQGGTEAFF
TRBV30	-	-	TRBJ1-1	TGTGCCTGGAGCCGGGAGCCTCTGACTGAAGCTTTCTTT	CAWSREPLTEAFF
TRBV6-1	once	TRBD2	TRBJ2-7	TGTGCCAGCAGACTAGCGGGAGAGACCTCCTACGAGCAGTACTTC	CASRLAGETSYEQYF
TRBV5-4	-	-	TRBJ2-6	TGTGCCAGCAGCTTGAGGTCCGCGGTCTCTGGGGCCAACGTCCTGACTTTC	CASSLRSAVSGANVLTF
TRBV16	once	TRBD2	TRBJ2-7	TGTGCCAGCAGCCAATCGATGGGCGGGGGAAACTACGAGCAGTACTTC	CASSQSMGGGNYEQYF
TRBV6-6	-	TRBD2	TRBJ2-1	TGTGCCAGCAGTCAGACTAGCGGGAGATCGAATGAGCAGTTCTTC	CASSQTSGRSNEQFF
TRBV28	-	TRBD1	TRBJ2-7	TGTGCCAGCAGGCCGACAGGGTCCTACGAGCAGTACTTC	CASRPTGSYEQYF
TRBV29-1	-	TRBD2	TRBJ2-7	TGCAGCGTTGAGCTAGCGGGAGGCCACTCCTACGAGCAGTACTTC	CSVELAGGHSYEQYF
TRBV28	-	TRBD2	TRBJ2-7	TGTGCCAGCAGTTTATCCCCCGGGGCGGGAGAAACCGAGCAGTACTTC	CASSLSPGAGETEQYF
TRBV4-3	-	TRBD2	TRBJ2-7	TGCGCCAGCAGCCGCCTAGCGGGAGATACCTACGAGCAGTACTTC	CASSRLAGDTYEQYF
TRBV6-1	-	TRBD2	TRBJ2-1	TGTGCCAGCAGCTGGGGACTAGCGGGAGTCAATGAGCAGTTCTTC	CASSWGLAGVNEQFF
TRBV5-1	-	TRBD1	TRBJ1-1	TGCGCCAGCAGCTTGGGACCGACAGGGAAGGGGGGCTTGGACACTGAAGCTTTCTTT	CASSLGPTGKGGLDTEAFF
TRBV18	-	TRBD1	TRBJ2-7	TGTGCCAGCTCACTAACAGGGGTGGGCTCCTACGAGCAGTACTTC	CASSLTGVGSYEQYF
TRBV7-9	-	-	TRBJ2-1	TGTGCCGCAACTTTCTCCTACAATGAGCAGTTCTTC	CAATFSYNEQFF
TRBV4-1	once	-	TRBJ2-5	TGCGCCAGCAGCCAAGAAGTTTCAAGGCGGGACCAAGAGACCCAGTACTTC	CASSQEVSRRDQETQYF
TRBV5-1	-	TRBD1	TRBJ2-1	TGCGCCAGCAGCTTGACAGGGGGAGACAATGAGCAGTTCTTC	CASSLTGGDNEQFF
TRBV19	few	TRBD1	TRBJ1-4	TGTGCCAGTAGTGGTGAGGGGGCGTCTGAAAAACTGTTTTTT	CASSGEGASEKLFF